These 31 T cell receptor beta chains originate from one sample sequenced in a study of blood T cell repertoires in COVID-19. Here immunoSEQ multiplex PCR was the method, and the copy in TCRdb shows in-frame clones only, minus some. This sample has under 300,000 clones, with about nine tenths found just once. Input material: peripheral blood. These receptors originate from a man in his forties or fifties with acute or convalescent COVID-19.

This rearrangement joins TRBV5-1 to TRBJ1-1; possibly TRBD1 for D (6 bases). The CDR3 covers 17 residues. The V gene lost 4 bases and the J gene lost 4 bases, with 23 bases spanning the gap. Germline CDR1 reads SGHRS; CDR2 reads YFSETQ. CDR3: CASSQPTGSQGGTEAFF. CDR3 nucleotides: TGCGCCAGCAGCCAACCGACGGGGTCCCAAGGGGGCACTGAAGCTTTCTTT.

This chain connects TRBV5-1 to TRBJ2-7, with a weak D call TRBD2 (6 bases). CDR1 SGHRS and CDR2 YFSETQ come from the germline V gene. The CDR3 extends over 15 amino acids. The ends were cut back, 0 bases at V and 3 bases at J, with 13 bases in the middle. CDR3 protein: CASSLGSGDLYEQYF. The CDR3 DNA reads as TGCGCCAGCAGCTTGGGGTCGGGGGATCTCTACGAGCAGTACTTC.

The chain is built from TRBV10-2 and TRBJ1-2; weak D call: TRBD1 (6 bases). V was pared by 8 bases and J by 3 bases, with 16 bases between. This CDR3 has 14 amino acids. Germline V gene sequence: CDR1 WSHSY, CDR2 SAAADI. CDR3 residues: CASYRRGQDYGYTF. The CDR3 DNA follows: TGCGCCAGCTATAGGCGGGGGCAGGACTATGGCTACACCTTC.

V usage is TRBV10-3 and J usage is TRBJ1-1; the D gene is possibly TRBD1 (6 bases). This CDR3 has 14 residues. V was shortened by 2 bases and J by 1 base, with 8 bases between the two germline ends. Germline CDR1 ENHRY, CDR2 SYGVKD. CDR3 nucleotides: TGTGCCATCAGTGAGGTAGGGGGGAACACTGAAGCTTTCTTT. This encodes CAISEVGGNTEAFF.

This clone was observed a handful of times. Written as DNA, the CDR3 is TGCGCCAGCAGCGCCGGACAGATCTATGGCTACACCTTC. This codes for CASSAGQIYGYTF. The chain joins TRBV5-1 to TRBJ1-2; D may be TRBD1 (6 bases). V was pared by 4 bases and J by 4 bases, with 11 bases between. Germline loops: CDR1 SGHRS, CDR2 YFSETQ. The CDR3 is made up of 13 amino acids.

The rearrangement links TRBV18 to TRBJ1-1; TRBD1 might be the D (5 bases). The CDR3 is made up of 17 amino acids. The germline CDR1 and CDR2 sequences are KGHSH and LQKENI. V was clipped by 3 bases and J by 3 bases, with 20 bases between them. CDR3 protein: CASSPSRGTSFHTEAFF. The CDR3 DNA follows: TGTGCCAGCTCACCGAGTCGCGGGACGTCCTTCCACACTGAAGCTTTCTTT. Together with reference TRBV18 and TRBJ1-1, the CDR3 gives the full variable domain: NAGVMQNPRHLVRRRGQEARLRCSPMKGHSHVYWYRQLPEEGLKFMVYLQKENIIDESGMPKERFSAEFPKEGPSILRIQQVVRGDSAAYFCASSPSRGTSFHTEAFFGQGTRLTVV.

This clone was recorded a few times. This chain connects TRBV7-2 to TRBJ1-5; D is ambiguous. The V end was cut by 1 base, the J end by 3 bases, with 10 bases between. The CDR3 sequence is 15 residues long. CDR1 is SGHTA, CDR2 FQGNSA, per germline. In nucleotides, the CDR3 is TGTGCCAGCAGCTTAGTGGAGAGACTCAATCAGCCCCAGCATTTT. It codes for CASSLVERLNQPQHF.

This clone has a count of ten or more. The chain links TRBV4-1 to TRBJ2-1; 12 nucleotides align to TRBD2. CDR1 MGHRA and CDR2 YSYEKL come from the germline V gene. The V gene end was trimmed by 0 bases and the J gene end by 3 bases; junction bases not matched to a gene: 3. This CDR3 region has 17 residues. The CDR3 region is CASSQDWTSGDYNEQFF. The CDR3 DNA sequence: TGCGCCAGCAGCCAAGATTGGACTAGCGGGGACTACAATGAGCAGTTCTTC.

The CDR3 region has the DNA TGTGCCAGCAACCCGACTGATTGGTCTAGTGGCTACACCTTC. The encoded protein is CASNPTDWSSGYTF. The rearrangement joins TRBV6-6 to TRBJ1-2; D is undetermined. The CDR3 has 14 amino acids. The ends were cut back, 7 bases at V and 7 bases at J, with 19 bases in the middle. Germline values: CDR1 MNHNY, CDR2 SVGAGI (reference sequence).

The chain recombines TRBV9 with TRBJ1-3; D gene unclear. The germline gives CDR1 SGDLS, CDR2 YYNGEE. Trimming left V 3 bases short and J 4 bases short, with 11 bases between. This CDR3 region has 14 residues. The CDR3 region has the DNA TGTGCCAGCAGCGCGGGGAATATCGGAAACACCATATATTTT. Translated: CASSAGNIGNTIYF.

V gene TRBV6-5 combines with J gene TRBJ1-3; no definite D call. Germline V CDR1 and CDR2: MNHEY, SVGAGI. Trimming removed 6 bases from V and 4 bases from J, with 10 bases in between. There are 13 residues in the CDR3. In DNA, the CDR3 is TGTGCCAGCAGATACAGCGAAGGAAACACCATATATTTT. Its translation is CASRYSEGNTIYF.

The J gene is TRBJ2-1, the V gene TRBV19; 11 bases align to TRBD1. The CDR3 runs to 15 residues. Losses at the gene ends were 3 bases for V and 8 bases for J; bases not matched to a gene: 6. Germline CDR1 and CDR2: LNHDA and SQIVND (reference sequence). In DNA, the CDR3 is TGTGCCAGTAGTATCCGAGGACAGGGGGCCTATGAGCAGTTCTTC. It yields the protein CASSIRGQGAYEQFF.

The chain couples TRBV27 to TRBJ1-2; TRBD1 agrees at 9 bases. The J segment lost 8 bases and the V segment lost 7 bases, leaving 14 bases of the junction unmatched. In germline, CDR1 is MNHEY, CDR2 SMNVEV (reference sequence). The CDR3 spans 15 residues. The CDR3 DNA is TGTGCCAGCAAGGAGGGGACAGGGCCCTTTGGCGGCTACACCTTC. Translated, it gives CASKEGTGPFGGYTF.

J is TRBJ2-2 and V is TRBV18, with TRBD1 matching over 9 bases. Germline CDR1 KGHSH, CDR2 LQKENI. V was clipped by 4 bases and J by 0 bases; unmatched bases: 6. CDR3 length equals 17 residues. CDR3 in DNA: TGTGCCAGCTCACACGCGCGGACAGGGGCGAACACCGGGGAGCTGTTTTTT. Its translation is CASSHARTGANTGELFF.

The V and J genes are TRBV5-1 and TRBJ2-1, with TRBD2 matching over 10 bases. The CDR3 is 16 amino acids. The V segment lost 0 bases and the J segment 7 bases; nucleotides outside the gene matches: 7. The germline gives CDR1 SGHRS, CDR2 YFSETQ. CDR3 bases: TGCGCCAGCAGCTTGGGGGCTAGCGGGGGACTGAATGAGCAGTTCTTC. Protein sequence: CASSLGASGGLNEQFF.

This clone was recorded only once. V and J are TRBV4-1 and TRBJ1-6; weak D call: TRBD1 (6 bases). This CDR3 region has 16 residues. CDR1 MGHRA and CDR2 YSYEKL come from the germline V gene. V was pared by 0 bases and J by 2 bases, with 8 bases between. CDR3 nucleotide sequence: TGCGCCAGCAGCCAAGACGGGGGGCCCTATAATTCACCCCTCCACTTT. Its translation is CASSQDGGPYNSPLHF.

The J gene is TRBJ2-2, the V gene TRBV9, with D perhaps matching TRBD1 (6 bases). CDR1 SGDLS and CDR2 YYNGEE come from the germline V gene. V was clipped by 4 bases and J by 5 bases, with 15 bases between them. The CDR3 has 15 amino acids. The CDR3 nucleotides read TGTGCCAGCAGCCCACGGGTCACAGGGACCGGGGAGCTGTTTTTT. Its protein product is CASSPRVTGTGELFF.

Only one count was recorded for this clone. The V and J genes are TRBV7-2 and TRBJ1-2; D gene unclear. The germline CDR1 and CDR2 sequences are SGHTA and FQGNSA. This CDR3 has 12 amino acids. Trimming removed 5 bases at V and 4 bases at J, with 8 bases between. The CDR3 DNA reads TGTGCCAGCAGCCCCTCCCCCTATGGCTACACCTTC. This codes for CASSPSPYGYTF. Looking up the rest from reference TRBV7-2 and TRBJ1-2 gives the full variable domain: GAGVSQSPSNKVTEKGKDVELRCDPISGHTALYWYRQSLGQGLEFLIYFQGNSAPDKSGLPSDRFSAERTGGSVSTLTIQRTQQEDSAVYLCASSPSPYGYTFGSGTRLTVV.

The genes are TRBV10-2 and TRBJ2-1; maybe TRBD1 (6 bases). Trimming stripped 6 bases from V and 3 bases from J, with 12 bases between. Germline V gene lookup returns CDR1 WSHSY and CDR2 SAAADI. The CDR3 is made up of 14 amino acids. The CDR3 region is CASRWTDNYNEQFF. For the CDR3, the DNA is TGCGCCAGCAGGTGGACAGATAACTACAATGAGCAGTTCTTC.

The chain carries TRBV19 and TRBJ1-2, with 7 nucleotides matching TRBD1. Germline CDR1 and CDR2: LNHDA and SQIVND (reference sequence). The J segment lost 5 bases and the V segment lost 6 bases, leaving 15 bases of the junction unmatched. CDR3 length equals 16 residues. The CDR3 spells CASSATGAPLGYGYTF. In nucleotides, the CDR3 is TGTGCCAGTAGCGCAACAGGGGCCCCCCTTGGATATGGCTACACCTTC.

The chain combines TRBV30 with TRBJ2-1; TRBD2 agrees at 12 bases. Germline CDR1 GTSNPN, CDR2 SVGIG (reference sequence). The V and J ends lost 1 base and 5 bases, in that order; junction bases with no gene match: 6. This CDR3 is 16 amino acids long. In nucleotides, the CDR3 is TGTGCCTGGAGTGGGTTGACTAGCGGGGGCCACAATGAGCAGTTCTTC. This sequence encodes CAWSGLTSGGHNEQFF. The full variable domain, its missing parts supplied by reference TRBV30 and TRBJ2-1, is SQTIHQWPATLVQPVGSPLSLECTVEGTSNPNLYWYRQAAGRGLQLLFYSVGIGQISSEVPQNLSASRPQDRQFILSSKKLLLSDSGFYLCAWSGLTSGGHNEQFFGPGTRLTVL.

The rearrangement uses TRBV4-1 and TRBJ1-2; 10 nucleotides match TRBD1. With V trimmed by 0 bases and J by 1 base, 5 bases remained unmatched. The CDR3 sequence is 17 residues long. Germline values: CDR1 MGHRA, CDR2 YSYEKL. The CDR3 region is CASSQEGTGDGNYGYTF. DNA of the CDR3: TGCGCCAGCAGCCAAGAGGGGACAGGGGACGGTAACTATGGCTACACCTTC.

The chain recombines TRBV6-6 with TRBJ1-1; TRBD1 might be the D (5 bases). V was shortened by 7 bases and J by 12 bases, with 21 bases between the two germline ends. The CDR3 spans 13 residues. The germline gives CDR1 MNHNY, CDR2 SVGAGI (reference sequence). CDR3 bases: TGTGCCAGCATTCCCGCCAGGACGACAGTCACTTTCTTT. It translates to CASIPARTTVTFF.

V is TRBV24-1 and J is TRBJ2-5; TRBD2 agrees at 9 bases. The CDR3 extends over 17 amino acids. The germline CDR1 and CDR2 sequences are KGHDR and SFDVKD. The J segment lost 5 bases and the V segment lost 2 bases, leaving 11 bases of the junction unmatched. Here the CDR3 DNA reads TGTGCCACCAGTGATTCCGGCGGGACTAGCAGTTCGGAGACCCAGTACTTC. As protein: CATSDSGGTSSSETQYF.

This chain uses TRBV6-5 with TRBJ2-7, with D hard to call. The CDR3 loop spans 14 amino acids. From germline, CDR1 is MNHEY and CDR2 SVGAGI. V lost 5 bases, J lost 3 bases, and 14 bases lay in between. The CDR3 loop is CASSPRHLSYEQYF. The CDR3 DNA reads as TGTGCCAGCAGTCCCCGACACCTGAGCTACGAGCAGTACTTC.

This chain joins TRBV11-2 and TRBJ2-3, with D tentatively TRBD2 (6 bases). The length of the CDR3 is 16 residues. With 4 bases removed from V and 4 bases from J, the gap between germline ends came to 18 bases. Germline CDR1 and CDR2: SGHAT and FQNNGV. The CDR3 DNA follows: TGTGCCAGCAGCTCTCAGACTAGACCAGTGTCAGATACGCAGTATTTT. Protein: CASSSQTRPVSDTQYF.

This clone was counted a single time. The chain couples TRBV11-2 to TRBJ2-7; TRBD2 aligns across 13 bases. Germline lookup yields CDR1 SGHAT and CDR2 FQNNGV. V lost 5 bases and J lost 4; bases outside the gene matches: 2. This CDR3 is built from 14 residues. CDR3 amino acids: CASSATSGGYEQYF. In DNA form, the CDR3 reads TGTGCCAGCAGCGCGACTAGCGGGGGGTACGAGCAGTACTTC. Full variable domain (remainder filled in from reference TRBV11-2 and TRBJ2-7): EAGVAQSPRYKIIEKRQSVAFWCNPISGHATLYWYQQILGQGPKLLIQFQNNGVVDDSQLPKDRFSAERLKGVDSTLKIQPAKLEDSAVYLCASSATSGGYEQYFGPGTRLTVT.

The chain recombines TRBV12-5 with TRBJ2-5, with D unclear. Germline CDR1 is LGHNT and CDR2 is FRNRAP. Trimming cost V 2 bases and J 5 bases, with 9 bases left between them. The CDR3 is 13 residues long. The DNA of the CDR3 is TGTGCTAGTGGTTTGAGCTCCTTCGAGACCCAGTACTTC. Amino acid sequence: CASGLSSFETQYF.

The CDR3 nucleotides are TGCGCCAGCAGTGAGAGAAGAGGGACACAGCCCCAGCATTTT. It encodes CASSERRGTQPQHF. The V and J genes are TRBV10-2 and TRBJ1-5; D is perhaps TRBD1 (6 bases). The germline V and J ends were trimmed by 2 bases and 7 bases, with 12 bases remaining between them. Germline V lookup: CDR1 WSHSY, CDR2 SAAADI. CDR3 length equals 14 residues.

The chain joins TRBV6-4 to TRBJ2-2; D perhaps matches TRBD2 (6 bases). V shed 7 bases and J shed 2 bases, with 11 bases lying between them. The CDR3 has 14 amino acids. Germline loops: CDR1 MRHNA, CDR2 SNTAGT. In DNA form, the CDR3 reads TGTGCCAGCACTCCGGAGGGAAACACCGGGGAGCTGTTTTTT. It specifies CASTPEGNTGELFF.

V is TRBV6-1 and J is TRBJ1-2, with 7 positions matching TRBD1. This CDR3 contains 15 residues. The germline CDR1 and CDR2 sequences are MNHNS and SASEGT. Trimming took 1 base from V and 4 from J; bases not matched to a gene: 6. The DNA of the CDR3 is TGTGCCAGCAGTGAAGGGGTCCAGGGGGTCTATGGCTACACCTTC. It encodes CASSEGVQGVYGYTF.